This entry lists 21 T cell receptor beta chains sequenced from one sample in a study of regulatory T cells in long-lasting Graves disease. Time point of the sample: newly diagnosed GD, antithyroid drugs for less than 3 months. Isolated PBMC RNA provided the starting material for the TCR library. CDR3-region Arm-PCR and iRepertoire HTBI primers produced the TCR beta libraries. TCRdb reprocessed the multiplex PCR reads via MiXCR and lists one record per CDR3 protein. The sample records some 560,000 distinct CDR3 sequences, about 16% being singletons. These data were likewise used in another study, on T cells in Graves' hyperthyroidism and ophthalmopathy.

Sequencing used peripheral blood mononuclear cells (PBMCs), obtained at new diagnosis, from a patient treated with antithyroid drugs. The receptor set was obtained from a middle-aged woman with Graves disease.

This clonotype was observed many times. CDR3 coding DNA: TGTGCCAGCAGTGAGCCCCAGTTGCAGCCCCAGCATTTT. It codes for CASSEPQLQPQHF. The gene calls are TRBV6-1 and TRBJ1-5; D is undetermined. The CDR3 totals 13 residues. The germline CDR1 and CDR2 sequences are MNHNS and SASEGT. The germline V and J ends were trimmed by 3 bases and 7 bases, with 10 bases remaining between them.

The genes are TRBV6-5 and TRBJ2-7; D remains unclear. V was clipped by 4 bases and J by 3 bases, with 13 bases between them. There are 14 residues in the CDR3. The germline V gene has CDR1 MNHEY and CDR2 SVGAGI. This CDR3 reads CASSSPIDYYEQYF. CDR3 nucleotide sequence: TGTGCCAGCAGTTCTCCGATCGATTACTACGAGCAGTACTTC.

This clonotype was found many times. V is TRBV5-1 and J is TRBJ2-3; D not certain. The CDR3 is made up of 15 amino acids. Trimming cost V 0 bases and J 2 bases, with 10 bases left between them. Germline assignment: CDR1 SGHRS and CDR2 YFSETQ. The CDR3 is CASSLELSLTDTQYF. CDR3 bases: TGCGCCAGCAGCTTGGAGCTAAGCCTCACAGATACGCAGTATTTT.

This chain joins TRBV7-2 and TRBJ2-1; D is unclear. V lost 5 bases, J lost 5 bases, and 13 bases lay in between. CDR1 and CDR2 (germline): SGHTA, FQGNSA. The length of the CDR3 is 14 residues. CDR3 DNA: TGTGCCAGCAGCCCCTCCCCCACCAACAATGAGCAGTTCTTC. This gives the protein CASSPSPTNNEQFF.

This chain links TRBV29-1 with TRBJ2-5; the match to TRBD1 covers 7 bases. The CDR3 runs to 15 residues. CDR1 and CDR2 (germline): SQVTM, ANQGSEA. V trimming: 6 bases; J trimming: 2 bases; junction bases outside the gene matches: 12. The CDR3 nucleotides are TGCAGCGTCATTCTGGGGACAGCTAAACAAGAGACCCAGTACTTC. Amino acid sequence: CSVILGTAKQETQYF.

In DNA form, the CDR3 reads TGCGCCAGCAGCCGGGACAGGGGGCTGAGGGACACTGAAGCTTTCTTT. Residues: CASSRDRGLRDTEAFF. The rearrangement links TRBV10-2 to TRBJ1-1; the match to TRBD1 covers 12 bases. The germline CDR1 and CDR2 sequences are WSHSY and SAAADI. Trimming took 6 bases from V and 3 from J; bases not matched to a gene: 8. This CDR3 has 16 residues.

This chain joins TRBV2 and TRBJ2-2, with 10 bases matching TRBD1. The CDR3 extends over 16 amino acids. After removal of 3 bases from V and 2 bases from J, the junction contained 3 bases not matched to a gene. CDR1 and CDR2 (germline): SNHLY, FYNNEI. Written as DNA, the CDR3 is TGTGCCAGCAGTGAGGGGACAGGGGTCAACACCGGGGAGCTGTTTTTT. Amino acids: CASSEGTGVNTGELFF.

This clonotype has at least ten counts. The chain is built from TRBV7-9 and TRBJ2-1; weak D call: TRBD2 (7 bases). The CDR3 has 15 amino acids. Germline-derived CDR1 and CDR2 are SEHNR and FQNEAQ (reference sequence). Trimming shortened V by 5 bases and J by 0 bases, and 11 bases separated the two germline ends. CDR3 coding DNA: TGTGCCAGCAGCCGGGGGGCGGTCTCCTACAATGAGCAGTTCTTC. This gives the protein CASSRGAVSYNEQFF.

This rearrangement joins TRBV10-1 to TRBJ1-1; D remains unclear. Germline V gene sequence: CDR1 WNHNN, CDR2 SYGVQD (reference sequence). Between the trimmed V and J ends, which lost 1 base and 7 bases, there was a span of 10 bases. The CDR3 loop spans 13 amino acids. CDR3 nucleotide sequence: TGCGCCAGCAGTGAGTTGATTTGGGGTGAAGCTTTCTTT. The encoded protein is CASSELIWGEAFF.

This clonotype was observed many times. The genes are TRBV10-3 and TRBJ1-1, with D hard to call. In germline, CDR1 is ENHRY, CDR2 SYGVKD. Trimming left V 7 bases short and J 1 base short, with 10 bases between. The CDR3 length is 13 residues. Here the CDR3 DNA reads TGTGCCATCAAGGGAGAGGAGAACACTGAAGCTTTCTTT. It is translated as CAIKGEENTEAFF.

This clonotype was observed at least ten times. The chain is built from TRBV12-3 or TRBV12-4 and TRBJ2-3, with 7 bases fitting TRBD1. This CDR3 spans 18 amino acids. With V trimmed by 2 bases and J by 4 bases, 15 bases remained unmatched. CDR3 coding DNA: TGTGCCAGCAGTTTATCGAGGGGGCGCCGTTATAGGGCAGATACGCAGTATTTT. Protein sequence: CASSLSRGRRYRADTQYF.

Many counts were recorded for this clonotype. The chain combines TRBV5-1 with TRBJ1-1; D call uncertain. Germline CDR1 is SGHRS and CDR2 is YFSETQ. There are 14 residues in the CDR3. The V end was cut by 0 bases, the J end by 5 bases, with 11 bases between. The CDR3 here is CASSLGEGSTEAFF. The CDR3 bases are TGCGCCAGCAGCTTGGGTGAGGGTTCTACTGAAGCTTTCTTT.

This clonotype was seen repeatedly, ten times or more. The genes are TRBV12-3 or TRBV12-4 and TRBJ1-1, with a weak D call TRBD1 (6 bases). This CDR3 comprises 14 residues. Trimming stripped 5 bases from V and 0 bases from J, with 10 bases between. CDR3 nucleotide sequence: TGTGCCAGCAGTACAGGGAGCATGAACACTGAAGCTTTCTTT. The encoded protein is CASSTGSMNTEAFF.

This clonotype was seen repeatedly, ten times or more. CDR3 sequence (DNA): TGCAGTGCTAGAGGCTCAGGGTACGATGGCTACACCTTC. Its translation: CSARGSGYDGYTF. The rearrangement uses TRBV20-1 and TRBJ1-2, with a possible D match to TRBD1 (5 bases). The germline gives CDR1 DFQATT, CDR2 SNEGSKA (reference sequence). Trimming took 1 base from V and 6 from J, leaving 12 bases between them. The CDR3 runs 13 residues.

This clonotype was seen repeatedly, ten times or more. The V call is TRBV27, the J call TRBJ1-1, with D unresolved. CDR1 MNHEY and CDR2 SMNVEV come from the germline V gene (reference sequence). The CDR3 has 11 amino acids. Trimming took 4 bases from V and 11 from J, leaving 11 bases between them. DNA of the CDR3: TGTGCCAGCAGTTCAAGGGTACAGGCTTTCTTT. Translation: CASSSRVQAFF.

Comment on this clonotype: This clone may be a read error of a much larger clone one base away. J is TRBJ2-7 and V is TRBV3-1; no clear D. Germline lookup yields CDR1 LGHDT and CDR2 YNNKEL (reference sequence). This CDR3 region has 14 residues. The V end was cut by 7 bases, the J end by 4 bases, with 17 bases between. The DNA of the CDR3 is TGTGCCAGCAACCCCTCGTTTATGAGTTACGAGCAGTACTTC. It codes for CASNPSFMSYEQYF.

This clonotype was counted only a few times. The chain links TRBV19 to TRBJ2-5, with D unresolved. V dropped 7 bases and J dropped 3 bases, with 12 bases sitting between them. Germline V gene lookup returns CDR1 LNHDA and CDR2 SQIVND (reference sequence). This CDR3 has 13 residues. CDR3 sequence reads: CASNEAFEETQYF. CDR3 sequence (DNA): TGTGCCAGTAACGAAGCTTTCGAAGAGACCCAGTACTTC.

This clonotype was detected only a few times. This chain uses TRBV7-9 with TRBJ2-3, with D tentatively TRBD2 (6 bases). The V gene's germline CDR1 is SEHNR and CDR2 FQNEAQ (reference sequence). V lost 8 bases and J 2 bases, leaving 14 bases between the germline ends. The CDR3 is 14 amino acids. As DNA, the CDR3 is TGTGCCAGCGATTTATCGGGGGTCACAGATACGCAGTATTTT. It codes for CASDLSGVTDTQYF.

The sample holds many counts of this clonotype. The rearrangement links TRBV28 to TRBJ2-7; 10 bases are shared with TRBD1. Per the germline V gene, CDR1 is MDHEN and CDR2 is SYDVKM. This CDR3 region has 15 residues. V lost 4 bases, J lost 4 bases, and 7 bases stayed unmatched. DNA of the CDR3: TGTGCCAGCAGTTCCCGGACAGGGGGAGGGTACGAGCAGTACTTC. It yields the protein CASSSRTGGGYEQYF.

This clonotype was detected a few times. The chain couples TRBV12-3 or TRBV12-4 to TRBJ1-6; D remains unclear. This CDR3 spans 12 amino acids. The V end lost 8 bases, the J end lost 10 bases, and 12 bases lay between the germline ends. The CDR3 here is CASGQVNSPLHF. The DNA of the CDR3 is TGTGCCAGCGGGCAAGTTAACTCACCCCTCCACTTT.

This clonotype has a handful of counts. V is TRBV7-2 and J is TRBJ1-2; 9 nucleotides agree with TRBD1. The trim removed 2 bases at V and 6 bases at J, leaving 7 bases unmatched. The CDR3 consists of 15 residues. Germline V gene data show CDR1 as SGHTA and CDR2 as FQGNSA. For the CDR3, the DNA is TGTGCCAGCAGCTTAATTAACAGGGGGCGCGATGGCTACACCTTC. Amino acid sequence: CASSLINRGRDGYTF.